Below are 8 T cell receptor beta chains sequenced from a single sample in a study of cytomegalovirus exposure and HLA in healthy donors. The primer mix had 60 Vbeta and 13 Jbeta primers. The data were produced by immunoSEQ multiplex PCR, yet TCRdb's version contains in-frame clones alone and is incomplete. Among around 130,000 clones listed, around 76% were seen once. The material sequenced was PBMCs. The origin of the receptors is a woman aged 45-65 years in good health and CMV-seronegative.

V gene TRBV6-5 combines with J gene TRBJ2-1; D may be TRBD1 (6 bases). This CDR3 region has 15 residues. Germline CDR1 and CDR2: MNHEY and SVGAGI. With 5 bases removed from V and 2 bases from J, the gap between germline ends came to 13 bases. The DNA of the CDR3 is TGTGCCAGCAGTAGAACAGGGCCGCCCTACAATGAGCAGTTCTTC. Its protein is CASSRTGPPYNEQFF.

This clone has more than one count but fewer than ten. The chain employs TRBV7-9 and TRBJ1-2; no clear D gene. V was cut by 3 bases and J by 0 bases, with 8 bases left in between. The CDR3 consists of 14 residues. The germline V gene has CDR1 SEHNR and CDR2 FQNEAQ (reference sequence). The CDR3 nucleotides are TGTGCCAGCAGCTTGGACTCGTCTAACTATGGCTACACCTTC. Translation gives CASSLDSSNYGYTF. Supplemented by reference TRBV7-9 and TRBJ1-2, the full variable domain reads DTGVSQNPRHKITKRGQNVTFRCDPISEHNRLYWYRQTLGQGPEFLTYFQNEAQLEKSRLLSDRFSAERPKGSFSTLEIQRTEQGDSAMYLCASSLDSSNYGYTFGSGTRLTVV.

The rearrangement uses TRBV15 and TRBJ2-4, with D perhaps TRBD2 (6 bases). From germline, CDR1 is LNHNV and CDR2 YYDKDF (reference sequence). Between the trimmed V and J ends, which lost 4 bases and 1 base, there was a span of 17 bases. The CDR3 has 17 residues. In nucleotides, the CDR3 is TGTGCCACCAGCACCACAGTGGGACTTACCGCCAAAAACATTCAGTACTTC. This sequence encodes CATSTTVGLTAKNIQYF. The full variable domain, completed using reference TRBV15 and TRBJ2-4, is DAMVIQNPRYQVTQFGKPVTLSCSQTLNHNVMYWYQQKSSQAPKLLFHYYDKDFNNEADTPDNFQSRRPNTSFCFLDIRSPGLGDTAMYLCATSTTVGLTAKNIQYFGAGTRLSVL.

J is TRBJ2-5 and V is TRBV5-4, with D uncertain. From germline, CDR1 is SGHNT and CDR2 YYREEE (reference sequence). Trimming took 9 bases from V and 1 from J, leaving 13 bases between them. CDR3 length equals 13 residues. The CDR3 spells CAIILLPQETQYF. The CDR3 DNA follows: TGTGCCATCATATTACTCCCCCAAGAGACCCAGTACTTC.

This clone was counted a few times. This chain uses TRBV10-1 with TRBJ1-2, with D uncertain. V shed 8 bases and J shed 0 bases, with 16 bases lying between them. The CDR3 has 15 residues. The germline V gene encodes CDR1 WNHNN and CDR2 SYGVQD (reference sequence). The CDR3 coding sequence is TGCGCCAGCCGTAATCCACGGGTTCCTAACTATGGCTACACCTTC. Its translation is CASRNPRVPNYGYTF.

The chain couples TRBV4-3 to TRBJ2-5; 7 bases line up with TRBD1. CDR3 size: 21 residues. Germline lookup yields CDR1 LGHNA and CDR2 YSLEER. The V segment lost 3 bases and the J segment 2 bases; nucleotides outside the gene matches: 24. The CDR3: CASSQATPGNILGQEQETQYF. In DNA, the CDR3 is TGCGCCAGCAGCCAGGCTACTCCAGGCAACATCCTAGGACAGGAACAAGAGACCCAGTACTTC.

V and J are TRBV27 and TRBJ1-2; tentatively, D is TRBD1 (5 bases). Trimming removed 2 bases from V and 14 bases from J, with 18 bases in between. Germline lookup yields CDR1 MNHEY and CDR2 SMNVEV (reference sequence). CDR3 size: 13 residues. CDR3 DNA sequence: TGTGCCAGCAGTTTAGTCTGGCAGGGCCGTGAGACCTTC. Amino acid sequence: CASSLVWQGRETF.

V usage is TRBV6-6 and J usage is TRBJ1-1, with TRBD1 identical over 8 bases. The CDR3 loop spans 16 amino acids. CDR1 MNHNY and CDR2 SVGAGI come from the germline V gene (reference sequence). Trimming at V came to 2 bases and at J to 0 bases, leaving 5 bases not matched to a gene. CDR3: CASSYPGQGLNTEAFF. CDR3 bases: TGTGCCAGCAGTTACCCCGGACAGGGTTTGAACACTGAAGCTTTCTTT.